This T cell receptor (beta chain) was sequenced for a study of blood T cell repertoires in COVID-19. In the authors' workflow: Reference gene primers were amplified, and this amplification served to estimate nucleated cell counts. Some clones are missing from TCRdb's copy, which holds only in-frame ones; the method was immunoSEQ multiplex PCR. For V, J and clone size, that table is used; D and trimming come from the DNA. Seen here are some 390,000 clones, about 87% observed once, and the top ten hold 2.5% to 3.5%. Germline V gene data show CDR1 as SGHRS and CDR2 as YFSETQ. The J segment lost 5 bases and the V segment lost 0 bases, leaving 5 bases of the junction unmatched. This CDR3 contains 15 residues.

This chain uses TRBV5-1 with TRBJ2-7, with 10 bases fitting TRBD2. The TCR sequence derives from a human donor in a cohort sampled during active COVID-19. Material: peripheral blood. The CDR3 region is CASSLALAGAHEQYF. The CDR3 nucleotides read TGCGCCAGCAGCTTGGCGCTAGCGGGAGCCCACGAGCAGTACTTC.